The sequence of this T cell receptor beta chain was determined in a study of blood T cells in healthy people across ages. This CDR3 comprises 13 residues. The germline V gene encodes CDR1 SQVTM and CDR2 ANQGSEA. Trimming removed 4 bases from V and 2 bases from J; junction bases left unmatched: 3. For the second PCR, which ran for about 7 to 11 cycles, a sample-barcoded 5' primer and a J-beta primer mix were used. One entry per CDR3 protein results from TCRdb running MiXCR on the 5' RACE reads. Found here are about 1.5 million distinct CDR3 sequences, 35% to 45% of them singletons; the top ten hold over 3.5%.

This receptor was identified in a woman in her late teens or twenties in good health. Material: blood. The J gene is TRBJ2-3, the V gene TRBV29-1; 7 positions match TRBD2. CDR3 sequence: CSVGTRATDTQYF. Here the CDR3 DNA reads TGCAGCGTTGGGACTAGGGCCACAGATACGCAGTATTTT.